Shown below are 25 T cell receptor beta chains from a single sample sequenced in a study of regulatory T cells in long-lasting Graves disease. In building TCR beta libraries, iRepertoire HTBI primers were used together with Arm-PCR of CDR3 regions. Each CDR3 protein gets one entry after TCRdb re-called the multiplex PCR reads with MiXCR. The profile covers 500,000 or so distinct CDR3 sequences, with 15% to 20% appearing a single time and 25% taken by the ten largest. Time point indicated: newly diagnosed GD, antithyroid drugs for less than 3 months. TCR sequences were obtained from RNA taken from PBMCs. The data also belong to a second study, concerning T cells in Graves' hyperthyroidism and ophthalmopathy.

The sample in question was peripheral blood mononuclear cells (PBMCs), obtained at new diagnosis, from a patient treated with antithyroid drugs. These receptors originate from a woman aged 35-60 years with Graves disease.

The chain links TRBV7-3 to TRBJ2-3; D possibly corresponds to TRBD1 (6 bases). The germline gives CDR1 SGHTA, CDR2 FQGTGA. V was clipped by 5 bases and J by 5 bases, with 14 bases between them. This CDR3 is built from 14 residues. For the CDR3, the DNA is TGTGCCAGCAGCCCCGGGACAATTAGAGATACGCAGTATTTT. Translated, it gives CASSPGTIRDTQYF.

This clonotype was seen more than once but under ten times. DNA of the CDR3: TGTGCCAGCAACCTGGGGGGCTACGAGCAGTACTTC. Protein: CASNLGGYEQYF. V gene TRBV28 combines with J gene TRBJ2-7, with D possibly matching TRBD2 (6 bases). The V gene's germline CDR1 is MDHEN and CDR2 SYDVKM. V was pared by 7 bases and J by 3 bases, with 10 bases between. This CDR3 comprises 12 residues.

The V and J genes are TRBV18 and TRBJ1-1; TRBD1 aligns across 7 bases. Germline CDR1 and CDR2: KGHSH and LQKENI. The CDR3 runs to 17 residues. Unmatched junction bases numbered 10, after V lost 3 bases and J lost 0 bases. The CDR3 DNA follows: TGTGCCAGCTCACCTACCCCCCTGACAGGGTTGAACACTGAAGCTTTCTTT. This codes for CASSPTPLTGLNTEAFF.

This rearrangement joins TRBV19 to TRBJ1-4, with 7 positions matching TRBD1. Losses at the gene ends were 3 bases for V and 8 bases for J; bases not matched to a gene: 6. Germline lookup yields CDR1 LNHDA and CDR2 SQIVND (reference sequence). This CDR3 comprises 14 residues. CDR3 protein: CASSMGQPWEKLFF. CDR3 coding DNA: TGTGCCAGTAGTATGGGACAGCCTTGGGAAAAACTGTTTTTT.

This clonotype was seen at least ten times. At one of its ends the junction is not consistent with the germline gene, which may arise from a read error. J is TRBJ1-2 and V is TRBV18; no firm D call. The CDR3 extends over 13 amino acids. CDR1 is KGHSH and CDR2 is LQKENI in the germline V gene. DNA of the CDR3: TGCGCCAGCAGCCCTCCAGGTCCCTATGGCTACACCTTC. It translates to CASSPPGPYGYTF.

The rearrangement links TRBV12-5 to TRBJ2-2; D is uncertain. Between the trimmed V and J ends, which lost 6 bases and 2 bases, there was a span of 10 bases. The CDR3 covers 14 residues. The germline gives CDR1 LGHNT, CDR2 FRNRAP. Here the CDR3 reads CASGSGLNTGELFF. The DNA of the CDR3 is TGTGCTAGTGGCTCCGGGTTAAACACCGGGGAGCTGTTTTTT.

This clonotype showed up many times. The V gene is TRBV4-1, the J gene TRBJ2-1; possibly TRBD2 for D (5 bases). V lost 4 bases and J lost 2, with 12 bases in between. The CDR3 loop spans 15 amino acids. Germline CDR1 is MGHRA and CDR2 is YSYEKL. The CDR3 sequence is CASSPQTTAYNEQFF. In DNA form, the CDR3 reads TGCGCCAGCAGCCCCCAGACTACCGCCTACAATGAGCAGTTCTTC.

The chain combines TRBV3-1 with TRBJ2-5, with D perhaps matching TRBD1 or TRBD2 (6 bases each). This CDR3 region has 15 residues. CDR1 LGHDT and CDR2 YNNKEL come from the germline V gene (reference sequence). The V end lost 3 bases, the J end lost 0 bases, and 11 bases lay between the germline ends. The CDR3 bases are TGTGCCAGCAGCCAGAGGGGGGCGTACCAAGAGACCCAGTACTTC. Amino acid sequence: CASSQRGAYQETQYF.

The sample holds a few counts of this clonotype. The chain has TRBV2 and TRBJ2-2; tentative D call: TRBD1 (5 bases). Trimming took 4 bases from V and 2 from J, leaving 11 bases between them. The CDR3 contains 15 residues. Germline loops: CDR1 SNHLY, CDR2 FYNNEI. The CDR3, as DNA: TGTGCCAGCAGTGGACAGATTACAAACACCGGGGAGCTGTTTTTT. It translates to CASSGQITNTGELFF.

This clonotype was detected a few times. The V and J genes are TRBV10-2 and TRBJ2-7, with 9 bases matching TRBD1. V lost 10 bases, J lost 2 bases, and 6 bases stayed unmatched. The V gene's germline CDR1 is WSHSY and CDR2 SAAADI. The CDR3 runs 13 residues. CDR3 sequence: CATTGGFAYEQYF. The CDR3 DNA reads as TGCGCCACCACAGGGGGCTTTGCCTACGAGCAGTACTTC.

This chain links TRBV6-2 or TRBV6-3 with TRBJ1-1; unclear D gene. The CDR3 runs 12 residues. The germline V gene encodes CDR1 MNHEY and CDR2 SVGEGT. V lost 7 bases and J 1 base, leaving 7 bases between the germline ends. CDR3 amino acids: CASMRGNTEAFF. The DNA of the CDR3 is TGTGCCAGCATGCGGGGGAACACTGAAGCTTTCTTT.

This clonotype was seen repeatedly, ten times or more. The chain links TRBV6-1 to TRBJ1-4; no firm D call. Germline V gives CDR1 MNHNS, CDR2 SASEGT. The V and J ends lost 5 bases and 8 bases respectively, with 18 bases between them. The CDR3 extends over 15 amino acids. The CDR3 protein is CASSLGGGLGEKLFF. DNA for the CDR3: TGTGCCAGCAGTCTGGGTGGTGGGCTCGGGGAAAAACTGTTTTTT.

This clonotype was counted only a few times. The chain combines TRBV7-9 with TRBJ2-7; D is unclear. This CDR3 contains 14 residues. The ends were cut back, 5 bases at V and 3 bases at J, with 14 bases in the middle. CDR1 and CDR2 (germline): SEHNR, FQNEAQ (reference sequence). This CDR3 is CASSRTGRNYEQYF. DNA for the CDR3: TGTGCCAGCAGCCGAACCGGTAGGAACTACGAGCAGTACTTC.

This clonotype has a count of ten or more. The V and J genes are TRBV6-1 and TRBJ2-2; 14 nucleotides match TRBD2. With 7 bases clipped from V and 4 bases from J, the junction kept 8 bases outside the gene matches. In germline, CDR1 is MNHNS, CDR2 SASEGT. The CDR3 has 17 amino acids. Here the CDR3 DNA reads TGTGCCAGCACCCCGGGACTAGCGGGGGAGGTCACCGGGGAGCTGTTTTTT. Translating gives CASTPGLAGEVTGELFF.

The rearrangement joins TRBV7-6 to TRBJ1-1, with 8 bases lining up with TRBD1. CDR1 SGHVS and CDR2 FNYEAQ come from the germline V gene. V was clipped by 4 bases and J by 5 bases; unmatched bases: 15. The CDR3 is 17 amino acids. CDR3 protein: CASSSGTSGTGSTEAFF. The CDR3 nucleotides are TGTGCCAGCAGCTCCGGGACATCAGGGACAGGAAGTACTGAAGCTTTCTTT.

The chain has TRBV5-4 and TRBJ2-5, with 12 bases identical to TRBD2. Germline CDR1 is SGHNT and CDR2 is YYREEE (reference sequence). The V segment lost 3 bases and the J segment 2 bases; nucleotides outside the gene matches: 5. The CDR3 is made up of 16 amino acids. The CDR3 loop reads CASSSLAGGRQETQYF. The CDR3 DNA reads as TGTGCCAGCAGCTCACTAGCGGGGGGACGGCAAGAGACCCAGTACTTC.

Notes on this clonotype: A read error is possible here, since a much larger clone lies one base away. The conserved closing phenylalanine or tryptophan is absent in this CDR3, likely reflecting a read error. The chain couples TRBV12-3 or TRBV12-4 to TRBJ1-5, with D hard to call. With 3 bases removed from V and 3 bases from J, the gap between germline ends came to 9 bases. This CDR3 is 14 amino acids long. The CDR3 DNA reads as TGTGCCAGCAGTTTGGGCAGGATCAATCAGCCCCAGCATCTT. Translation gives CASSLGRINQPQHL.

This clonotype came up many times. The chain combines TRBV10-3 with TRBJ2-7; 8 positions match TRBD1. The germline gives CDR1 ENHRY, CDR2 SYGVKD. CDR3 length: 13 amino acids. The trim removed 4 bases at V and 5 bases at J, leaving 4 bases unmatched. The CDR3, as DNA: TGTGCCATCAGTGGGACAGGGAGCGACGAGCAGTACTTC. Amino acid sequence: CAISGTGSDEQYF.

The sample holds many counts of this clonotype. The rearrangement joins TRBV12-3 or TRBV12-4 to TRBJ2-7, with TRBD1 matching 9 bases. This CDR3 contains 14 residues. Trimming at V came to 2 bases and at J to 5 bases, leaving 4 bases not matched to a gene. The CDR3 spells CASSLSGQGDEQYF. The CDR3 nucleotides are TGTGCCAGCAGTTTATCGGGACAGGGCGACGAGCAGTACTTC.

This clonotype was picked up many times. The chain has TRBV24-1 and TRBJ1-5; D may be TRBD1 (5 bases). Trimming shortened V by 5 bases and J by 9 bases, and 13 bases separated the two germline ends. Germline V gives CDR1 KGHDR, CDR2 SFDVKD. This CDR3 has 13 residues. The CDR3 nucleotides read TGTGCCACCAGTGTGGAGGGGTCCGTGCCCCAGCATTTT. Protein product: CATSVEGSVPQHF.

This clonotype was observed a handful of times. The rearrangement joins TRBV19 to TRBJ2-5; D is possibly TRBD2 (5 bases). The CDR3 has 14 residues. The germline V gene encodes CDR1 LNHDA and CDR2 SQIVND (reference sequence). V gave up 3 bases and J gave up 8 bases, with 16 bases separating them. The CDR3 is CASSMVPEGATQYF. The CDR3 nucleotides are TGTGCCAGTAGTATGGTCCCTGAGGGCGCAACCCAGTACTTC.

The chain recombines TRBV6-2 or TRBV6-3 with TRBJ1-4; no definite D call. The CDR3 has 13 residues. Germline CDR1 is MNHEY and CDR2 is SVGEGT. V shed 7 bases and J shed 7 bases, with 13 bases lying between them. CDR3 protein: CASTSREGEKLFF. For the CDR3, the DNA is TGTGCCAGCACGTCAAGGGAGGGTGAAAAACTGTTTTTT.

Notes on this clonotype: This may stem from a read error, because a much larger clone lies one nucleotide away. The genes are TRBV18 and TRBJ2-7, with D uncertain. Germline loops: CDR1 KGHSH, CDR2 LQKENI. This CDR3 spans 13 amino acids. The CDR3 DNA reads as TGTGCCAGCTCACCAAAGAGCTCCTACGAGCGGTACTTC. Translating gives CASSPKSSYERYF.

This chain connects TRBV6-1 to TRBJ1-5, with D possibly TRBD1 on 5 matching bases. The V end lost 8 bases, the J end lost 7 bases, and 21 bases lay between the germline ends. The CDR3 is 15 residues long. Germline V CDR1 and CDR2: MNHNS, SASEGT. CDR3 amino acids: CASPKRGEGVQPQHF. For the CDR3, the DNA is TGTGCCAGCCCTAAGAGGGGAGAGGGTGTGCAGCCCCAGCATTTT.

This clonotype has only a few counts. The chain uses TRBV13 and TRBJ1-1, with D possibly TRBD1 on 6 matching bases. The CDR3 has 14 residues. Germline V gene sequence: CDR1 PRHDT, CDR2 FYEKMQ (reference sequence). V lost 5 bases and J lost 4, with 14 bases in between. CDR3 DNA: TGTGCCAGCAGCCCCGGGACACCGGGCACTGAAGCTTTCTTT. Translation: CASSPGTPGTEAFF.